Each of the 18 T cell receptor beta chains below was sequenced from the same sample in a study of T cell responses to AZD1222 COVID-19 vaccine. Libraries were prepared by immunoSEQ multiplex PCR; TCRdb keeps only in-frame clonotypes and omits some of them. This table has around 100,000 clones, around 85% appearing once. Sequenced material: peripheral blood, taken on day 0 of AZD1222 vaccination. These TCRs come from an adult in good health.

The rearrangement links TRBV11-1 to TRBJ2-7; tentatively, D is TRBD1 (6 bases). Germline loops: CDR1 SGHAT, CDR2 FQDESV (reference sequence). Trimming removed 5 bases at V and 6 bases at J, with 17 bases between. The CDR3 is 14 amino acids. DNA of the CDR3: TGTGCCAGCAGCCCCCAGACAGGAACTCTCGAGCAGTACTTC. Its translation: CASSPQTGTLEQYF.

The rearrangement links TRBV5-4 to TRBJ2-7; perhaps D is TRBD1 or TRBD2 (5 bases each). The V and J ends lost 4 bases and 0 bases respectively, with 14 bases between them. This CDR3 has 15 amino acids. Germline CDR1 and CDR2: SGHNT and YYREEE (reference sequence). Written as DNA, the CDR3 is TGTGCCAGCAGCGCGCCCGGGGCCAGCTCCTACGAGCAGTACTTC. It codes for CASSAPGASSYEQYF.

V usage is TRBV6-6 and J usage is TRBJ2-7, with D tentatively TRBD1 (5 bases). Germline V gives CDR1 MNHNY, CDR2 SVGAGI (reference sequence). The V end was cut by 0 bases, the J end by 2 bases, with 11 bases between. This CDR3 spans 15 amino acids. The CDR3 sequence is CASSYSGQGPYEQYF. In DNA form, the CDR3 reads TGTGCCAGCAGTTACTCGGGGCAGGGCCCCTACGAGCAGTACTTC.

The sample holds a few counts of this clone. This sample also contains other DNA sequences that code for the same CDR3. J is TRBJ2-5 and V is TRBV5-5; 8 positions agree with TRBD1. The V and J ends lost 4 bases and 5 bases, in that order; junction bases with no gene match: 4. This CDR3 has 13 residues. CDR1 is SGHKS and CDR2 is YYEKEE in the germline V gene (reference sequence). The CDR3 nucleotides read TGTGCCAGCAGCGGGACAGGTTCCGAGACCCAGTACTTC. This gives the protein CASSGTGSETQYF.

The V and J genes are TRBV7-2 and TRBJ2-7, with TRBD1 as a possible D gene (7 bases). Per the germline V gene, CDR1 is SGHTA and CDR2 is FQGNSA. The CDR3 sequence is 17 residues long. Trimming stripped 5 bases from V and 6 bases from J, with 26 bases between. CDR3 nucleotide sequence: TGTGCCAGCAGCACCCGGGACAGTTCCCTCGGGGGTCTCGAGCAGTACTTC. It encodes CASSTRDSSLGGLEQYF.

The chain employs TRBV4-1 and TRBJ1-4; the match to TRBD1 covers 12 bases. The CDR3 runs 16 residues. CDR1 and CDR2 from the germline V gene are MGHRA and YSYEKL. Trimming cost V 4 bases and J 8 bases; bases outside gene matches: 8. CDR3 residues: CASSLGTGGPREKLFF. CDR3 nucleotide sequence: TGCGCCAGCAGCCTCGGGACAGGGGGCCCAAGAGAAAAACTGTTTTTT.

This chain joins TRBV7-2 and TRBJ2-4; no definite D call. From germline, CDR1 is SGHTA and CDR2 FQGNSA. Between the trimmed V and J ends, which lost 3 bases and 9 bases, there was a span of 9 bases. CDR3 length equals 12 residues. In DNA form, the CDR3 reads TGTGCCAGCAGCTTGGATATCGGCATTCAGTACTTC. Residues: CASSLDIGIQYF. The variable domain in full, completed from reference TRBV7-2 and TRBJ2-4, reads GAGVSQSPSNKVTEKGKDVELRCDPISGHTALYWYRQSLGQGLEFLIYFQGNSAPDKSGLPSDRFSAERTGGSVSTLTIQRTQQEDSAVYLCASSLDIGIQYFGAGTRLSVL.

This chain's CDR3 is CASSLAFSGGRNEQFF. CDR3 sequence (DNA): TGTGCCAGCAGCTTAGCGTTTAGCGGGGGGCGCAATGAGCAGTTCTTC. The chain couples TRBV7-9 to TRBJ2-1; 10 positions match TRBD2. This CDR3 comprises 16 residues. V trimming: 0 bases; J trimming: 6 bases; junction bases outside the gene matches: 5. Germline V gives CDR1 SEHNR, CDR2 FQNEAQ (reference sequence).

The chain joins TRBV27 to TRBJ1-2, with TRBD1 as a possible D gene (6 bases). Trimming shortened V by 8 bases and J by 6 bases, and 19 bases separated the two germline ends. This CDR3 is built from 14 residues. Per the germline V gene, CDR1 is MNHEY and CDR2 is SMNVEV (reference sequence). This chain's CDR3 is CASWSRTGANGYTF. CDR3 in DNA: TGTGCCAGCTGGTCGCGGACGGGGGCGAATGGCTACACCTTC.

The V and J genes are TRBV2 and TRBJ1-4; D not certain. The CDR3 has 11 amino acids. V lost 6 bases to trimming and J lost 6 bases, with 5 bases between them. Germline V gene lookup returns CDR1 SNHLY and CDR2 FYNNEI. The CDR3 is CASRVHEKLFF. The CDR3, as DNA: TGTGCCAGCAGGGTTCATGAAAAACTGTTTTTT.

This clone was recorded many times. In nucleotides, the CDR3 is TGCGCCAGCAGCTTCGACAGGGTGGACTATGGCTACACCTTC. This codes for CASSFDRVDYGYTF. The J gene is TRBJ1-2, the V gene TRBV5-1, with 7 positions matching TRBD1. The CDR3 spans 14 residues. The V gene end was trimmed by 2 bases and the J gene end by 3 bases; junction bases not matched to a gene: 4. CDR1 is SGHRS, CDR2 YFSETQ, per germline.

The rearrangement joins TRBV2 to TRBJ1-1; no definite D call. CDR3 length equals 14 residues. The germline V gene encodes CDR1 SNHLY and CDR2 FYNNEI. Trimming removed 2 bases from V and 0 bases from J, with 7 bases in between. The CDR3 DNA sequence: TGTGCCAGCAGTGAACAGAACATGAACACTGAAGCTTTCTTT. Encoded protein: CASSEQNMNTEAFF.

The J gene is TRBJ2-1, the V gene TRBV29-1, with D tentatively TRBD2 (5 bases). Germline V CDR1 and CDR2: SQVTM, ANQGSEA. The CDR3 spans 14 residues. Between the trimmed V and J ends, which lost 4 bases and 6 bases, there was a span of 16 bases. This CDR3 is CSVGETFGGNEQFF. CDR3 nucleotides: TGCAGCGTTGGAGAAACTTTCGGAGGCAATGAGCAGTTCTTC.

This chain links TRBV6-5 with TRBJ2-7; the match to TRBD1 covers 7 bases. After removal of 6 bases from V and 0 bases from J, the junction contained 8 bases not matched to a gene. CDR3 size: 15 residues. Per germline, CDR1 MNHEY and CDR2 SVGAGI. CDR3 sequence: CASRTGPESSYEQYF. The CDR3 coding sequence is TGTGCCAGCAGGACAGGGCCAGAGAGCTCCTACGAGCAGTACTTC.

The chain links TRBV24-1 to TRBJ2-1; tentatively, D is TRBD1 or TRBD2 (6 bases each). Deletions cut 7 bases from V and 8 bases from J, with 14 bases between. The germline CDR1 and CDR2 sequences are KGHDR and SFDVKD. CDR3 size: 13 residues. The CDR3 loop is CATSRRGFYEQFF. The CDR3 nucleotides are TGTGCCACCAGCCGGAGGGGGTTCTATGAGCAGTTCTTC.

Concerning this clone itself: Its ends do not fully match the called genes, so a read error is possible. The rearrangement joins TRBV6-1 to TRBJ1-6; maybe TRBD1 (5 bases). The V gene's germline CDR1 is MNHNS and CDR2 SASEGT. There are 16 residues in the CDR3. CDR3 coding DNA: TGTGCCAGCAGTGAAGCGCACGGGACCTATACTTCACCCCTCCACTTT. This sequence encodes CASSEAHGTYTSPLHF.

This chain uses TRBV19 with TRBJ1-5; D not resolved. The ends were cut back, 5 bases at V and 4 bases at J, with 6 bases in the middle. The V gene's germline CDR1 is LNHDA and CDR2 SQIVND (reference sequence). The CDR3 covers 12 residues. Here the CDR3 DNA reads TGTGCCAGTAGTCCCCCTAATCAGCCCCAGCATTTT. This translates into CASSPPNQPQHF.

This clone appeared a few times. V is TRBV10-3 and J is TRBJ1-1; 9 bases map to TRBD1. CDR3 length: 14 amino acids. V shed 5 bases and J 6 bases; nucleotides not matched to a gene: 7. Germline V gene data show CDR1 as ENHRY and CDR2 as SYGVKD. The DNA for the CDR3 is TGTGCCATCAGTTCCCAACAGGGGGCCGCTGAAGCTTTCTTT. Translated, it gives CAISSQQGAAEAFF.